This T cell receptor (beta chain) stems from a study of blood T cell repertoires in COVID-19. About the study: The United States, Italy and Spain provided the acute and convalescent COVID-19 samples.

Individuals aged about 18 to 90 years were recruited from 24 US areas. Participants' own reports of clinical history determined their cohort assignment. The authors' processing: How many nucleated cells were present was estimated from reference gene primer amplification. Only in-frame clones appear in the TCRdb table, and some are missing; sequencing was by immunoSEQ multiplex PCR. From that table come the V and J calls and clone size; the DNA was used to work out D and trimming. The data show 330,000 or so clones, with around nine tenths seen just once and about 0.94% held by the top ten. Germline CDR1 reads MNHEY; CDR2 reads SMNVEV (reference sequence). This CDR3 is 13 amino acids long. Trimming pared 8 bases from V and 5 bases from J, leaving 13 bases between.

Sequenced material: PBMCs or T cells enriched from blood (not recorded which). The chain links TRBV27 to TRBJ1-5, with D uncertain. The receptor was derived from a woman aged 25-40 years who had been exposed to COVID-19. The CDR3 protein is CASGPPNHQPQHF. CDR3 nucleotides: TGTGCCAGCGGGCCACCCAACCATCAGCCCCAGCATTTT.